The clone carrying this TCR beta chain was seen a single time. Antigen specificity is unknown. This sample was included in a study of blood T cells in healthy people across ages. The V segment lost 5 bases and the J segment 3 bases; nucleotides outside the gene matches: 9. This CDR3 is 14 amino acids long. Germline assignment: CDR1 DFQATT and CDR2 SNEGSKA (reference sequence). Study-level results: The study lacked donor CMV status, which possibly confounded expanded clonotype changes. Long-lived donors had more naive CD4+ cells and higher diversity than aged donors. Calculation of diversity from one million T cells yielded estimates considered to be underestimates.

Then a second PCR, running roughly 7 to 11 cycles, was carried out with a sample-barcoded 5' primer and a J-beta primer mix. TCRdb ran MiXCR on the 5' RACE reads and lists one entry per CDR3 protein. Here the sample spans over 600,000 distinct CDR3 sequences, more than 20% being singletons. V usage is TRBV20-1 and J usage is TRBJ2-7, with TRBD1 matching 8 bases. Sequencing input: blood. The sequence derives from a man aged 70-80 years in good health. The CDR3 here is CSAPTGDQVYEQYF. The CDR3 nucleotides are TGCAGTGCTCCGACAGGGGACCAAGTCTACGAGCAGTACTTC.